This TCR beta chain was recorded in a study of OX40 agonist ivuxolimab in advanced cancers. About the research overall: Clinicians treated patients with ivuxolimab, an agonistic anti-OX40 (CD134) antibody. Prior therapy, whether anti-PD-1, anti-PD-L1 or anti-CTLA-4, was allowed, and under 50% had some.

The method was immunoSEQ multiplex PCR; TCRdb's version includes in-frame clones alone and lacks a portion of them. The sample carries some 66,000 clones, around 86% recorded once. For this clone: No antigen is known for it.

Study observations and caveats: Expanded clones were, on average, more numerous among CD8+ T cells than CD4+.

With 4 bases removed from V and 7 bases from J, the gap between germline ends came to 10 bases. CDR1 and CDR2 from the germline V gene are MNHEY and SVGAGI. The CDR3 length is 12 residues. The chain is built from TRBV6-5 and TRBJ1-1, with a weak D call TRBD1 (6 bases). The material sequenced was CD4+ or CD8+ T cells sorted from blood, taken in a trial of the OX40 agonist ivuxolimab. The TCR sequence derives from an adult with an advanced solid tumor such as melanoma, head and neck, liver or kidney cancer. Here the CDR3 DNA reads TGTGCCAGCAGTTCGAAGACAGGTGAAGCTTTCTTT. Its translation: CASSSKTGEAFF.